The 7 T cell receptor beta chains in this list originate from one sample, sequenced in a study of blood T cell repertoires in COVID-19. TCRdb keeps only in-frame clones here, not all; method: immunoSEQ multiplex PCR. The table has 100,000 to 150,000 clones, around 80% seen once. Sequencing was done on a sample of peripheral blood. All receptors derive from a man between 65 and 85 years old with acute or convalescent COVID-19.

The DNA for the CDR3 is TGTGCCAGCAGCGCCCCGCTAGCGACCGCGAACACCGGGGAGCTGTTTTTT. Its protein product is CASSAPLATANTGELFF. This chain uses TRBV13 with TRBJ2-2, with a possible D match to TRBD2 (6 bases). Looked up from germline, CDR1 is PRHDT and CDR2 is FYEKMQ (reference sequence). The CDR3 is made up of 17 amino acids. Trimming stripped 5 bases from V and 0 bases from J, with 16 bases between.

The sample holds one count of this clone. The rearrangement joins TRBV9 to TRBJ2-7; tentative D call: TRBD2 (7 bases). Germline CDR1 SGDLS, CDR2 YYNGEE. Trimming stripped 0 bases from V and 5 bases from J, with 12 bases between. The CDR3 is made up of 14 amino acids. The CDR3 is CASSVAGGPDEQYF. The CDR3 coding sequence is TGTGCCAGCAGCGTAGCGGGGGGCCCCGACGAGCAGTACTTC. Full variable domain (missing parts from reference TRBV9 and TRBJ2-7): DSGVTQTPKHLITATGQRVTLRCSPRSGDLSVYWYQQSLDQGLQFLIQYYNGEERAKGNILERFSAQQFPDLHSELNLSSLELGDSALYFCASSVAGGPDEQYFGPGTRLTVT.

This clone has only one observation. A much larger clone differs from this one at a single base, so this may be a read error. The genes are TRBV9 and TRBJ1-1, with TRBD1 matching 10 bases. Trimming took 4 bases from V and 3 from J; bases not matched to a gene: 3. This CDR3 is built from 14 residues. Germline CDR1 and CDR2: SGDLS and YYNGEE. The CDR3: CASSYGQGDTEAFF. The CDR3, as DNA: TGTGCCAGCAGCTACGGACAGGGGGACACTGAAGCTTTCTTT.

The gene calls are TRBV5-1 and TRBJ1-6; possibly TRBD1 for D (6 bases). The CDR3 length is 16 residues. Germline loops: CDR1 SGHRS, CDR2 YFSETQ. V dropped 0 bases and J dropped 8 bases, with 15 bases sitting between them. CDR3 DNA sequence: TGCGCCAGCAGCTTGGGACCGGGACAAATAGATTCACCCCTCCACTTT. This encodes CASSLGPGQIDSPLHF.

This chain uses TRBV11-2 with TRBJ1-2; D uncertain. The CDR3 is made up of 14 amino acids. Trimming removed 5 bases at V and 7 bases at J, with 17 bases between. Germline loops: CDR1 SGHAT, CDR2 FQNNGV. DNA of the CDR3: TGTGCCAGCAGCCCCCCGGAGGGATACTCTGGCTACACCTTC. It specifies CASSPPEGYSGYTF.

CDR3 region: CASSRLAGETQYF. CDR3 DNA sequence: TGTGCCAGCTCACGACTAGCGGGAGAGACCCAGTACTTC. V and J are TRBV18 and TRBJ2-5; TRBD2 aligns across 10 bases. CDR1 is KGHSH, CDR2 LQKENI, per germline. The CDR3 length is 13 residues. Losses at the gene ends were 4 bases for V and 4 bases for J; bases not matched to a gene: 0.

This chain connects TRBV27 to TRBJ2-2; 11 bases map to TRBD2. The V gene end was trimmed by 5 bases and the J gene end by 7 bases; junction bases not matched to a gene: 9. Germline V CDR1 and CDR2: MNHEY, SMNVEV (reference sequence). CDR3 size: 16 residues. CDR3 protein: CASSPLAGGPDGELFF. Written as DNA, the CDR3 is TGTGCCAGCAGTCCCTTAGCGGGAGGGCCGGACGGGGAGCTGTTTTTT.